Following are 18 T cell receptor beta chains from one sample sequenced in a study of shared clonotypes between healthy human individuals. TCRdb keeps only in-frame clones here, not all; method: immunoSEQ multiplex PCR. The data hold around 1,000,000 clones, with approximately 75% observed a single time. Source material: memory CD4+ T cells from PBMCs. Subset of the sample: CD45RA-negative fraction. These receptors were collected from a man aged 18 to 35 in good health. Some clones in this sample may be carry-over from other donors' samples.

This sequence joins TRBV7-9 and TRBJ2-7, with TRBD2 identical over 9 bases. Trimming removed 5 bases from V and 2 bases from J; junction bases left unmatched: 7. This CDR3 comprises 15 residues. Per germline, CDR1 SEHNR and CDR2 FQNEAQ (reference sequence). The CDR3 DNA follows: TGTGCCAGCAGCCCCTCTAGCGGGGTTACCTACGAGCAGTACTTC. As protein: CASSPSSGVTYEQYF.

The chain employs TRBV29-1 and TRBJ2-1, with 7 bases fitting TRBD2. This CDR3 has 14 residues. Germline CDR1 and CDR2: SQVTM and ANQGSEA. Losses at the gene ends were 5 bases for V and 5 bases for J; bases not matched to a gene: 9. The CDR3 sequence is CSVPLAAKHNEQFF. As DNA, the CDR3 is TGCAGCGTTCCCCTAGCGGCTAAACACAATGAGCAGTTCTTC.

V and J are TRBV6-5 and TRBJ2-2; 10 nucleotides match TRBD1. The CDR3 has 15 amino acids. J lost 5 bases, V lost 4 bases, and 4 bases had no gene match. Per the germline V gene, CDR1 is MNHEY and CDR2 is SVGAGI. As DNA, the CDR3 is TGTGCCAGCAGTTTTCCGGGACAGGGGACCGGGGAGCTGTTTTTT. This translates into CASSFPGQGTGELFF.

The table lists this clone with a count of one. V usage is TRBV6-6 and J usage is TRBJ2-1; maybe TRBD2 (5 bases). CDR1 and CDR2 from the germline V gene are MNHNY and SVGAGI (reference sequence). This CDR3 region has 16 residues. Trimming stripped 5 bases from V and 3 bases from J, with 17 bases between. CDR3 nucleotide sequence: TGTGCCAGCAGTCGACACCAAGCGGACGGCTACAATGAGCAGTTCTTC. The encoded protein is CASSRHQADGYNEQFF.

This clone was seen many times. This rearrangement joins TRBV6-1 to TRBJ1-1; 7 nucleotides line up with TRBD1. V shed 4 bases, J shed 4 bases, and the junction held 12 bases outside the gene matches. Germline assignment: CDR1 MNHNS and CDR2 SASEGT. The CDR3 covers 16 residues. The CDR3 is CASSAYATGDGTEAFF. The CDR3, as DNA: TGTGCCAGCAGTGCCTATGCCACAGGGGATGGCACTGAAGCTTTCTTT.

The V and J genes are TRBV27 and TRBJ1-5, with a weak D call TRBD1 (5 bases). The CDR3 is made up of 13 amino acids. CDR1 is MNHEY and CDR2 is SMNVEV in the germline V gene (reference sequence). V dropped 2 bases and J dropped 5 bases, with 7 bases sitting between them. CDR3 nucleotides: TGTGCCAGCAGTTTACGCAGGGATCAGCCCCAGCATTTT. It specifies CASSLRRDQPQHF.

The chain is built from TRBV10-3 and TRBJ1-2; TRBD1 matches at 11 bases. The V and J ends lost 0 bases and 3 bases, in that order; junction bases with no gene match: 3. Germline V gene sequence: CDR1 ENHRY, CDR2 SYGVKD. CDR3 length equals 16 residues. The CDR3 sequence: CAISESGDRGYYGYTF. CDR3 coding DNA: TGTGCCATCAGTGAGTCGGGGGACAGGGGGTACTATGGCTACACCTTC.

The rearrangement links TRBV2 to TRBJ2-1; TRBD1 agrees at 8 bases. Per the germline V gene, CDR1 is SNHLY and CDR2 is FYNNEI. The CDR3 has 16 residues. Unmatched junction bases numbered 9, after V lost 5 bases and J lost 3 bases. The CDR3 region has the DNA TGTGCCAGCAGTCTTTCTCGGACAGGGTTCTACAATGAGCAGTTCTTC. This sequence encodes CASSLSRTGFYNEQFF.

This clone was found a few times. The chain combines TRBV4-2 with TRBJ2-7, with 7 nucleotides matching TRBD1. Unmatched junction bases numbered 12, after V lost 0 bases and J lost 4 bases. This CDR3 contains 17 residues. CDR1 and CDR2 (germline): LGHNA, YNFKEQ. The chain's CDR3 is CASSQEILSVRGYEQYF. The CDR3 bases are TGTGCCAGCAGCCAAGAGATTCTTAGCGTCAGGGGGTACGAGCAGTACTTC.

This chain connects TRBV28 to TRBJ1-2, with D unresolved. CDR3 size: 13 residues. With 5 bases removed from V and 2 bases from J, the gap between germline ends came to 9 bases. Germline CDR1 reads MDHEN; CDR2 reads SYDVKM. This CDR3 is CASSILGNYGYTF. The DNA of the CDR3 is TGTGCCAGCAGTATACTGGGAAACTATGGCTACACCTTC.

J is TRBJ1-1 and V is TRBV2; D uncertain. From germline, CDR1 is SNHLY and CDR2 FYNNEI. The CDR3 extends over 13 amino acids. V was clipped by 4 bases and J by 1 base, with 7 bases between them. CDR3 protein: CASSVSRNTEAFF. The CDR3 DNA reads TGTGCCAGCAGTGTTAGTCGGAACACTGAAGCTTTCTTT.

As DNA, the CDR3 is TGTGCCATCAGCACAGGGTTGGGGGAGCAGTACTTC. Its protein is CAISTGLGEQYF. V usage is TRBV10-3 and J usage is TRBJ2-7, with D tentatively TRBD1 (6 bases). The V end was cut by 6 bases, the J end by 7 bases, with 13 bases between. This CDR3 comprises 12 residues. Germline assignment: CDR1 ENHRY and CDR2 SYGVKD.

This clone was observed a handful of times. The chain's CDR3 is CASSLAGTRTGELFF. The CDR3 nucleotides read TGTGCCAGCAGCTTGGCCGGGACTAGGACCGGGGAGCTGTTTTTT. V usage is TRBV5-6 and J usage is TRBJ2-2; 8 nucleotides align to TRBD2. The CDR3 is made up of 15 amino acids. Trimming at V came to 0 bases and at J to 5 bases, leaving 3 bases not matched to a gene. Germline CDR1 and CDR2: SGHDT and YYEEEE.

The chain carries TRBV19 and TRBJ2-7; TRBD1 matches at 9 bases. The V gene's germline CDR1 is LNHDA and CDR2 SQIVND (reference sequence). V shed 5 bases, J shed 3 bases, and the junction held 5 bases outside the gene matches. The CDR3 runs 14 residues. The CDR3 DNA is TGTGCCAGTAGTTCACAGGGGGCGTACTACGAGCAGTACTTC. Translated: CASSSQGAYYEQYF.

The V and J genes are TRBV27 and TRBJ1-4, with 8 bases matching TRBD1. CDR3 length: 14 residues. The J segment lost 8 bases and the V segment lost 2 bases, leaving 4 bases of the junction unmatched. Per the germline V gene, CDR1 is MNHEY and CDR2 is SMNVEV (reference sequence). This chain's CDR3 is CASSLGQGIEKLFF. In DNA, the CDR3 is TGTGCCAGCAGTTTAGGACAGGGCATAGAAAAACTGTTTTTT.

The V and J genes are TRBV7-2 and TRBJ1-5, with D perhaps matching TRBD1 (6 bases). The CDR3 spans 16 residues. Germline V gene data show CDR1 as SGHTA and CDR2 as FQGNSA. With 6 bases removed from V and 4 bases from J, the gap between germline ends came to 19 bases. This CDR3 reads CASSFQTGLGNQPQHF. The CDR3 bases are TGTGCCAGCAGTTTTCAAACAGGGTTGGGGAATCAGCCCCAGCATTTT.

The J gene is TRBJ2-7, the V gene TRBV20-1, with D perhaps matching TRBD2 (6 bases). CDR1 and CDR2 (germline): DFQATT, SNEGSKA (reference sequence). The V end lost 4 bases, the J end lost 3 bases, and 7 bases lay between the germline ends. The CDR3 sequence is 11 residues long. In nucleotides, the CDR3 is TGCAGTGCTACTAGCGTCTACGAGCAGTACTTC. This translates into CSATSVYEQYF.

The J gene is TRBJ2-3, the V gene TRBV7-3; D is ambiguous. The V end was cut by 2 bases, the J end by 2 bases, with 14 bases between. The germline V gene encodes CDR1 SGHTA and CDR2 FQGTGA. There are 16 residues in the CDR3. The CDR3 nucleotides are TGTGCCAGCAGCTTACACCTCGGAGCTATCACAGATACGCAGTATTTT. Translating gives CASSLHLGAITDTQYF.